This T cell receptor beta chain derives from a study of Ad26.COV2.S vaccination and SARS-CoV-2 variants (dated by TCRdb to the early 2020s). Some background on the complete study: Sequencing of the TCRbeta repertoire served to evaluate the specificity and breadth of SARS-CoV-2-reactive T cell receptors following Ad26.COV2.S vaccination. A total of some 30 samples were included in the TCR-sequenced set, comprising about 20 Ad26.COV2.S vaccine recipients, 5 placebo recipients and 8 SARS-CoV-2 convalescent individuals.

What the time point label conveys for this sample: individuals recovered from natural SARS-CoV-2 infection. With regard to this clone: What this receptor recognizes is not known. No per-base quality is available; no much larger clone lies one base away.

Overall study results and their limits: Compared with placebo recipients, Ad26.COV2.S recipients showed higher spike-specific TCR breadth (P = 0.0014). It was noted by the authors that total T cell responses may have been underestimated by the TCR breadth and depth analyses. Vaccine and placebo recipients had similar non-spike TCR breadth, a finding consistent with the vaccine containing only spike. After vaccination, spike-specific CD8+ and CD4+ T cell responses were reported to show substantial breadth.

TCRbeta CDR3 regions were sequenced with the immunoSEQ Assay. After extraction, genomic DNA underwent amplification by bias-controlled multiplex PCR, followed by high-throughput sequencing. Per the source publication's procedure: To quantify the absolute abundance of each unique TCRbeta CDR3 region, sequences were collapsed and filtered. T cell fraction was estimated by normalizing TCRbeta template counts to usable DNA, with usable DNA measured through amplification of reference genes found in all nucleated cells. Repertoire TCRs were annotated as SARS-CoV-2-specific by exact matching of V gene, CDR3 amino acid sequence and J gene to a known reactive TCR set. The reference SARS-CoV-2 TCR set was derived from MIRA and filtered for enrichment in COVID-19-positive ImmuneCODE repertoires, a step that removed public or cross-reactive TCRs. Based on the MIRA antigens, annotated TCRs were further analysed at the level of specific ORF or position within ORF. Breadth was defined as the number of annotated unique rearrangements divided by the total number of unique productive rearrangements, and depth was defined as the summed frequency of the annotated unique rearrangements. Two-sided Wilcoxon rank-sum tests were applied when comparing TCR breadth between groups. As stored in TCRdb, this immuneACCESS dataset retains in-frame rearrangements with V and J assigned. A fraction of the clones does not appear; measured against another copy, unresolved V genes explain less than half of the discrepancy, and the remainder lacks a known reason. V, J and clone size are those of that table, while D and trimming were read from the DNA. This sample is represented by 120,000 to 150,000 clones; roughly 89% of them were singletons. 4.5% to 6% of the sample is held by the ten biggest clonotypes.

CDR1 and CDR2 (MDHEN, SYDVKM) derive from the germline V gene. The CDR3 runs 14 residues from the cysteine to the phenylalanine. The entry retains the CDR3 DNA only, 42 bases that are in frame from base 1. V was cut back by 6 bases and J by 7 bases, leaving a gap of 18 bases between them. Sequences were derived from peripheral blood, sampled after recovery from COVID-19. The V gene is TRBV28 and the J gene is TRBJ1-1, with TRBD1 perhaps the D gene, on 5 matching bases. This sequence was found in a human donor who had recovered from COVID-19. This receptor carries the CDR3 CASSRGRNGFEAFF. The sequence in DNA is TGTGCCAGCAGCCGGGGCCGAAACGGATTTGAAGCTTTCTTT.